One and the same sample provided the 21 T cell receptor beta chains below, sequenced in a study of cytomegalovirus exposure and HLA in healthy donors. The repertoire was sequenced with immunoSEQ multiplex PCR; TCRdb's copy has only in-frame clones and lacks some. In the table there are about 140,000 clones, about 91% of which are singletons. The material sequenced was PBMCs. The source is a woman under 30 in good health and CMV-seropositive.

This chain's CDR3 is CASSERTGNTEAFF. CDR3 DNA: TGCGCCAGCAGCGAAAGGACAGGCAACACTGAAGCTTTCTTT. This rearrangement joins TRBV5-1 to TRBJ1-1; 7 bases map to TRBD1. Germline CDR1 reads SGHRS; CDR2 reads YFSETQ. This CDR3 is built from 14 residues. Trimming took 4 bases from V and 2 from J; bases not matched to a gene: 5.

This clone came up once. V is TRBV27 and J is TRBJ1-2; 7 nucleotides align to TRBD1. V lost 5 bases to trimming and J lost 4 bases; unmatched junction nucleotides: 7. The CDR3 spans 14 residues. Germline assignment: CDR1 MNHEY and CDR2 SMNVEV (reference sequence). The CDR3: CASSTGGQPYGYTF. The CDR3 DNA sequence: TGTGCCAGCAGTACCGGGGGACAGCCCTATGGCTACACCTTC.

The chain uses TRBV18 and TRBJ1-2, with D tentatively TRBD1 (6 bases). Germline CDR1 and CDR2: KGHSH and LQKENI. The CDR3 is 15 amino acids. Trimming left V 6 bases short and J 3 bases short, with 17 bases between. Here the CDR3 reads CASSRDRTEYYGYTF. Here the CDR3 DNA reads TGTGCCAGCTCGCGTGACAGGACGGAGTACTATGGCTACACCTTC.

CDR3 in amino acids: CASSDSASGRPNEQFF. The CDR3 DNA sequence: TGTGCCAGCAGTGACTCAGCTAGCGGGAGGCCCAATGAGCAGTTCTTC. The genes are TRBV6-4 and TRBJ2-1; 11 bases match TRBD2. CDR3 length: 16 residues. Germline lookup yields CDR1 MRHNA and CDR2 SNTAGT. The V and J ends lost 0 bases and 6 bases, in that order; junction bases with no gene match: 4.

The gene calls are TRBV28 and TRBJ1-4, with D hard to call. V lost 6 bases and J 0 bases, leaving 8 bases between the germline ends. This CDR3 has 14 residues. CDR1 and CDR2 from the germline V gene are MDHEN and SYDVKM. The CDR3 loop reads CASRGPSTNEKLFF. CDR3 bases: TGTGCCAGCAGGGGCCCATCAACTAATGAAAAACTGTTTTTT.

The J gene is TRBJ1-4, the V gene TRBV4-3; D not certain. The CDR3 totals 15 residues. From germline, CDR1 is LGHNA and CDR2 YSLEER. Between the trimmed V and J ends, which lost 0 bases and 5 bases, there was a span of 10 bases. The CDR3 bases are TGCGCCAGCAGCCAAGATCTAGGAGGAAATGAAAAACTGTTTTTT. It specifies CASSQDLGGNEKLFF.

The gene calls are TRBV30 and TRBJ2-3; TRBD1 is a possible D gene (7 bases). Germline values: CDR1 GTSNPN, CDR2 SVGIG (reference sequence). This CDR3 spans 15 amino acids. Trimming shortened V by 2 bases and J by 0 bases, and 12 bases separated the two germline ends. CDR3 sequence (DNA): TGTGCCTGGAGTCTACAGGGGAGGAGCACAGATACGCAGTATTTT. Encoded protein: CAWSLQGRSTDTQYF.

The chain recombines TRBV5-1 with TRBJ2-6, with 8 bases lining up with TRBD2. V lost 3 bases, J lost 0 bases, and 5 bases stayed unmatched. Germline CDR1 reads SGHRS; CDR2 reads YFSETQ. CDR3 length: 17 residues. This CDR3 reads CASSYSGISSGANVLTF. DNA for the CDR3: TGCGCCAGCAGCTATAGCGGGATTAGCTCTGGGGCCAACGTCCTGACTTTC.

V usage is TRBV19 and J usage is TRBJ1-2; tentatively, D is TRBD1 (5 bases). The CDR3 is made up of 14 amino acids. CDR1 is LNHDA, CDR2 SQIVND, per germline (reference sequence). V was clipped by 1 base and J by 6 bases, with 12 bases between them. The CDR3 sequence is CASSIVGARHGYTF. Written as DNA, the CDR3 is TGTGCCAGTAGTATAGTAGGGGCGCGGCATGGCTACACCTTC.

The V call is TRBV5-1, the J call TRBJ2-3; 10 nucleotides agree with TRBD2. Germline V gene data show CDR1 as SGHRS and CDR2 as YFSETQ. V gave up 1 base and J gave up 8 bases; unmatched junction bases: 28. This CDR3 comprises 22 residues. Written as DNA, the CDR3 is TGCGCCAGCAGCTTGCTTTGGGGACTAGCGTCGTTAACCGGTATGGCGAAAGGTACGCAGTATTTT. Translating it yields CASSLLWGLASLTGMAKGTQYF. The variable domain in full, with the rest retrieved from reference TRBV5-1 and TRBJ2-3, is KAGVTQTPRYLIKTRGQQVTLSCSPISGHRSVSWYQQTPGQGLQFLFEYFSETQRNKGNFPGRFSGRQFSNSRSEMNVSTLELGDSALYLCASSLLWGLASLTGMAKGTQYFGPGTRLTVL.

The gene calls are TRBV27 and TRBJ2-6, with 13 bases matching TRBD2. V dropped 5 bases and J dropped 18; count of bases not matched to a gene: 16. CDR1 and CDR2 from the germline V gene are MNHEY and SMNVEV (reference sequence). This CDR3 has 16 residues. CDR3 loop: CASSPRHPGLAGPSTF. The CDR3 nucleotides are TGTGCCAGCAGTCCGCGACACCCGGGACTAGCGGGGCCCTCGACTTTC.

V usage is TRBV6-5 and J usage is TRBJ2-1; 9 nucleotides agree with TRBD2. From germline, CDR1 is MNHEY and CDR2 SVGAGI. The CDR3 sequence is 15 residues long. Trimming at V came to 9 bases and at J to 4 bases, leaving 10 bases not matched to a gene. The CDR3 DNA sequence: TGTGCCAGTGGAGCCGGGACTAGCCCATACAATGAGCAGTTCTTC. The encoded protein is CASGAGTSPYNEQFF.

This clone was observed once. The CDR3 sequence: CASSSPQETQYF. The CDR3 nucleotides are TGTGCCAGCAGCTCCCCTCAAGAGACCCAGTACTTC. The V call is TRBV5-4, the J call TRBJ2-5; D ambiguous. V was clipped by 3 bases and J by 2 bases, with 5 bases between them. Germline V gene sequence: CDR1 SGHNT, CDR2 YYREEE (reference sequence). This CDR3 region has 12 residues.

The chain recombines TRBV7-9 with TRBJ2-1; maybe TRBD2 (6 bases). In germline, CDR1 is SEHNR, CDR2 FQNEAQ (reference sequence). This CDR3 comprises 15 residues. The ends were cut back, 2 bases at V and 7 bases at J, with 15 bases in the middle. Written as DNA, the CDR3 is TGTGCCAGCAGCTTAAACTGGGCTAGCGTAAATGAGCAGTTCTTC. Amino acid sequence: CASSLNWASVNEQFF.

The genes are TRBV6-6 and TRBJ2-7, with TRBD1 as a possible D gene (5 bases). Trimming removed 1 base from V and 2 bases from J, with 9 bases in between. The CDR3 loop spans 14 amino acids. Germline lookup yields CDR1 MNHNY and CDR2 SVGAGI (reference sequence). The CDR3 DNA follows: TGTGCCAGCAGTTACTTGGCAGGGCCCTACGAGCAGTACTTC. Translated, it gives CASSYLAGPYEQYF.

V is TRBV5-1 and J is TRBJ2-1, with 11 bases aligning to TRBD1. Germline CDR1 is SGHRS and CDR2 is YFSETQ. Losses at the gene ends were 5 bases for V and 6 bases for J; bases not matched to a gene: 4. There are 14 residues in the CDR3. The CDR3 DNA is TGCGCCAGCAGGGGACAGGGGGGACGCAATGAGCAGTTCTTC. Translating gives CASRGQGGRNEQFF.

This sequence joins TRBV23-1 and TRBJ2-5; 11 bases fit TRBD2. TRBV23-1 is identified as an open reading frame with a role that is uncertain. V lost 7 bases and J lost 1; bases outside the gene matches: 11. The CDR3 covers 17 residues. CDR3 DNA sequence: TGCGCCAGCACACGGCAGGGGACTAGCGGAGTCCAAGAGACCCAGTACTTC. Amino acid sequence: CASTRQGTSGVQETQYF.

CDR3 sequence reads: CASSNTGGTEAFF. CDR3 coding DNA: TGTGCCAGCAGTAATACAGGGGGCACTGAAGCTTTCTTT. J is TRBJ1-1 and V is TRBV25-1; 8 bases are shared with TRBD1. The CDR3 covers 13 residues. Germline V lookup: CDR1 MGHDK, CDR2 SYGVNS. Unmatched junction bases numbered 3, after V lost 5 bases and J lost 4 bases. The full variable domain, in which reference TRBV25-1 and TRBJ1-1 provide the parts outside the CDR3, is EADIYQTPRYLVIGTGKKITLECSQTMGHDKMYWYQQDPGMELHLIHYSYGVNSTEKGDLSSESTVSRIRTEHFPLTLESARPSHTSQYLCASSNTGGTEAFFGQGTRLTVV.

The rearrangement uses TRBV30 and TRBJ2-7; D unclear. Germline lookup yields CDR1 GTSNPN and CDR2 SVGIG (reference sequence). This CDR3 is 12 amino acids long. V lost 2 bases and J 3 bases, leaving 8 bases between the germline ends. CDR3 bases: TGTGCCTGGAGTCCCAGTGACTACGAGCAGTACTTC. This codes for CAWSPSDYEQYF. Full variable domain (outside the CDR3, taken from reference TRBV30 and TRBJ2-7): SQTIHQWPATLVQPVGSPLSLECTVEGTSNPNLYWYRQAAGRGLQLLFYSVGIGQISSEVPQNLSASRPQDRQFILSSKKLLLSDSGFYLCAWSPSDYEQYFGPGTRLTVT.

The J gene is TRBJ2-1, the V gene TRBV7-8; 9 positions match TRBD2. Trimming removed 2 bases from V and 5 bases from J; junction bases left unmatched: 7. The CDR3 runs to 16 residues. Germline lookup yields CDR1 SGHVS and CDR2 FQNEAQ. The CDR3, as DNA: TGTGCCAGCAGCTTACGCGGGAGGGCCGGGGACAATGAGCAGTTCTTC. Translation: CASSLRGRAGDNEQFF. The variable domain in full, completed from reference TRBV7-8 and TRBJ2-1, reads GAGVSQSPRYKVAKRGQDVALRCDPISGHVSLFWYQQALGQGPEFLTYFQNEAQLDKSGLPSDRFFAERPEGSVSTLKIQRTQQEDSAVYLCASSLRGRAGDNEQFFGPGTRLTVL.

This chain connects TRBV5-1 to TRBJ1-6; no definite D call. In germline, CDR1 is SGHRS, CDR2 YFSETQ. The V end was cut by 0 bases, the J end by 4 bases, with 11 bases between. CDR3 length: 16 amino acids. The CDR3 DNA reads TGCGCCAGCAGCTTGGGCGGGATACTATATAATTCACCCCTCCACTTT. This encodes CASSLGGILYNSPLHF. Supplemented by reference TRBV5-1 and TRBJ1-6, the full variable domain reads KAGVTQTPRYLIKTRGQQVTLSCSPISGHRSVSWYQQTPGQGLQFLFEYFSETQRNKGNFPGRFSGRQFSNSRSEMNVSTLELGDSALYLCASSLGGILYNSPLHFGNGTRLTVT.